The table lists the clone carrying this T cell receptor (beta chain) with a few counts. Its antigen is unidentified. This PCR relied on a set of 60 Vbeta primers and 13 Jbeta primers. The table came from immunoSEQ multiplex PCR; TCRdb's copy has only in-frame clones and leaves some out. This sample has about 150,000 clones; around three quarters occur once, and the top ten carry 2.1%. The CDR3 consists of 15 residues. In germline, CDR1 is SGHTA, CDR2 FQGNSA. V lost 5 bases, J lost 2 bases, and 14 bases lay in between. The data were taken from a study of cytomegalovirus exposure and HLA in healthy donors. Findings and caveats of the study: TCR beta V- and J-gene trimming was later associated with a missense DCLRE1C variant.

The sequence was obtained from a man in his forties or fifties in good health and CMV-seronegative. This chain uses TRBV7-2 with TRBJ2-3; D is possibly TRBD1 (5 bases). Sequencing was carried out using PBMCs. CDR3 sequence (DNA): TGTGCCAGCAGCCCGAGTCCAGGGATCACAGATACGCAGTATTTT. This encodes CASSPSPGITDTQYF.